The 4 T cell receptor beta chains listed next were all sequenced from one sample in a study of T-cell reconstitution after alpha-beta-depleted transplantation in children. Unique molecular identifiers tagged the TCRbeta library. In TCRdb, the PCR reads were re-called with MiXCR into one record per CDR3 protein. The data contain around 490,000 distinct CDR3 sequences, 11% of them seen just once; the ten biggest clones take up less than 15%. The sample here was PBMCs, mostly from graft donor cells, taken 180 days after TCRalphabeta/CD19-depleted stem cell transplant. Receptor source: a female patient aged 2-9 years who had a stem cell transplant for aplastic anemia, so the T cells may come from the graft donor.

This clonotype was recorded a few times. The V call is TRBV11-2, the J call TRBJ2-1; weak D call: TRBD2 (7 bases). V lost 5 bases, J lost 8 bases, and 28 bases lay in between. Germline assignment: CDR1 SGHAT and CDR2 FQNNGV. This CDR3 region has 18 residues. CDR3 sequence reads: CASSKKMGAGAHTYEQFF. In nucleotides, the CDR3 is TGTGCCAGCAGCAAAAAGATGGGGGCGGGAGCCCATACATATGAGCAGTTCTTC. The entire variable domain, with the rest obtained from reference TRBV11-2 and TRBJ2-1, is as follows: EAGVAQSPRYKIIEKRQSVAFWCNPISGHATLYWYQQILGQGPKLLIQFQNNGVVDDSQLPKDRFSAERLKGVDSTLKIQPAKLEDSAVYLCASSKKMGAGAHTYEQFFGPGTRLTVL.

In this sample, this clonotype turned up many times. The CDR3 sequence: CASSQESAGSGNEQFF. In DNA form, the CDR3 reads TGCGCCAGCAGCCAAGAGTCGGCGGGCTCAGGGAATGAGCAGTTCTTC. The V call is TRBV4-3, the J call TRBJ2-1; the D call may be TRBD1 or TRBD2 (5 bases each). The CDR3 loop spans 16 amino acids. CDR1 LGHNA and CDR2 YSLEER come from the germline V gene. Trimming left V 0 bases short and J 7 bases short, with 16 bases between.

This clonotype was detected a few times. The chain carries TRBV10-3 and TRBJ2-1, with D unresolved. Germline assignment: CDR1 ENHRY and CDR2 SYGVKD. Trimming took 2 bases from V and 5 from J, leaving 7 bases between them. The CDR3 runs to 13 residues. The CDR3 region has the DNA TGTGCCATCAGTGAGACTAACCACAATGAGCAGTTCTTC. This gives the protein CAISETNHNEQFF.

This clonotype was counted a few times. The chain links TRBV7-2 to TRBJ1-6; no firm D call. Looked up from germline, CDR1 is SGHTA and CDR2 is FQGNSA. Between the trimmed V and J ends, which lost 3 bases and 11 bases, there was a span of 14 bases. This CDR3 spans 14 amino acids. This CDR3 reads CASSFSQVRTPLHF. CDR3 sequence (DNA): TGTGCCAGCAGCTTTTCCCAAGTGAGGACACCCCTCCACTTT.